The sequence of this TCR beta chain was determined in a study of cytomegalovirus exposure and HLA in healthy donors. Findings and caveats of the study: In a later analysis, TCR beta V- and J-gene trimming showed a link to a missense DCLRE1C variant. The records held CMV serostatus as the only immune exposure information. Reports showed the classifier diagnosing cytomegalovirus status with high specificity and sensitivity.

The PCR ran on 60 Vbeta and 13 Jbeta primers. Profiled with immunoSEQ multiplex PCR; TCRdb holds only in-frame clones, not every one. The data contain approximately 150,000 clones, around 86% of them singletons. On this clone itself: Its antigen is unidentified.

The origin of this receptor is a man aged 45-60 years in good health and CMV-seropositive. The sample was PBMCs.

CDR3: CASSVGISGSSEQYF. In DNA form, the CDR3 reads TGTGCCAGCAGCGTAGGTATTAGCGGAAGCTCCGAGCAGTACTTC. V gene TRBV9 combines with J gene TRBJ2-5; maybe TRBD2 (6 bases). The J call could be wrong; TRBJ2-7 is a better fit for the DNA end. The CDR3 sequence is 15 residues long. Germline CDR1 SGDLS, CDR2 YYNGEE.